This T cell receptor beta chain emerged from a study of tumor-infiltrating lymphocytes in primary liver carcinoma. The overall study: Spanning 30 to 69 years of age, the patients were men and women.

In regard to this clonotype: This clone may be a read error of a much larger clone one base away.

Blood RNA originated from unsorted whole blood, with germline DNA additionally extracted. V lost 0 bases to trimming and J lost 5 bases; unmatched junction nucleotides: 6. Germline values: CDR1 MNHNY, CDR2 SVGAGI (reference sequence). The length of the CDR3 is 16 residues. Starting from 500 ng of total RNA, TCR beta cDNA was produced with a primer in the constant region. Three rounds of nested multiplex PCR with slightly modified ARM-PCR produced TCR beta libraries. Each of the first two PCR rounds ran approximately 11 cycles with TRBV1-TRBV30 forward and C-beta reverse primers. TCRdb independently ran MiXCR on the multiplex PCR reads; one entry per CDR3 protein. The profile shows about 330,000 distinct CDR3 sequences, less than 70% of them singletons.

Input material: peripheral blood. This TCR was sampled from a man aged 35 to 55 with primary liver carcinoma and hepatitis B virus infection. The gene calls are TRBV6-6 and TRBJ2-7; 11 bases agree with TRBD1. The CDR3 nucleotides read TGTGCCAGCAGTTACTCGAGGGACAGGGGGTCCCACGAGCAGTACTTC. This translates into CASSYSRDRGSHEQYF.